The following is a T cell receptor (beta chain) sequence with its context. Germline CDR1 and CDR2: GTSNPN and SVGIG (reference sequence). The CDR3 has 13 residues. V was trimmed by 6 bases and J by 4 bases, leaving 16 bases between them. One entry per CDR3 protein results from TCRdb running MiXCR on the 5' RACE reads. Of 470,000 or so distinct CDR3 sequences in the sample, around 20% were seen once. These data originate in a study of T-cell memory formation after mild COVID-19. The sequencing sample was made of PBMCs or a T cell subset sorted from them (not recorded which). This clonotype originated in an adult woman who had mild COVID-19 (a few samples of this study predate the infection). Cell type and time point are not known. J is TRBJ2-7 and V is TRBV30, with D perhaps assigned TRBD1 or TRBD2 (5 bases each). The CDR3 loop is CACTSGTAYEQYF. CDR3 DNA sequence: TGTGCCTGTACCTCCGGGACCGCGTACGAGCAGTACTTC.